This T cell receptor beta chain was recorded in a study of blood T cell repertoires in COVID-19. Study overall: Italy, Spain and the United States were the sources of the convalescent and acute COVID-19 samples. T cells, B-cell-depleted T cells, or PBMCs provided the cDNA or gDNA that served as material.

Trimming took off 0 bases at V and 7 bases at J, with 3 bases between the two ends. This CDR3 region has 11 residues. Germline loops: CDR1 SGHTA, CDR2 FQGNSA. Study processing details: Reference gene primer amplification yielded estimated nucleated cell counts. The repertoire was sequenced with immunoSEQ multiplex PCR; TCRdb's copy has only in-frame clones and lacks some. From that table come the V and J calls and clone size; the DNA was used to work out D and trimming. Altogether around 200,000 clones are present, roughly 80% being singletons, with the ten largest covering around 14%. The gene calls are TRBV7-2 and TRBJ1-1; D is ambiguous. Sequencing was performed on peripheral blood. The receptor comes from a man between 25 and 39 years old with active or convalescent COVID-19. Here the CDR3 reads CASSLALEAFF. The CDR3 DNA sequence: TGTGCCAGCAGCTTAGCACTTGAAGCTTTCTTT.